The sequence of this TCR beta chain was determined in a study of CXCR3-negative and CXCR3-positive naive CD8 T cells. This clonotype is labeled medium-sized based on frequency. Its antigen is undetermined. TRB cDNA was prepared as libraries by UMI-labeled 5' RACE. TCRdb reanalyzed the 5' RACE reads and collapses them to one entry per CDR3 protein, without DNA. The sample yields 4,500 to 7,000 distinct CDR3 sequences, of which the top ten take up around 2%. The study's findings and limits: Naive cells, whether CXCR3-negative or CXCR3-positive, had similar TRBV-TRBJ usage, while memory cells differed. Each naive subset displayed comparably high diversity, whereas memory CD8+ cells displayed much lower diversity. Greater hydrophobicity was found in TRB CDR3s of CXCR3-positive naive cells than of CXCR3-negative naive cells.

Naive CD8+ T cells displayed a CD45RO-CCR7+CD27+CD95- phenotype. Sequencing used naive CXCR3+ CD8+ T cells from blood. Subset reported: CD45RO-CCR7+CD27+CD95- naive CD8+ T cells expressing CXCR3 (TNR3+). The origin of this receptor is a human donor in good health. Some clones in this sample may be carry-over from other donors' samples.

The CDR3 sequence is CASSTLDTWYTEAFF. The chain has TRBV12-3 or TRBV12-4 and TRBJ1-1; TCRdb returns TRBD1, unconfirmable since there is no DNA. This CDR3 spans 15 amino acids.